One and the same sample provided the 19 T cell receptor beta chains below, sequenced in a study of siplizumab effects on memory and regulatory T cells. Sequenced by immunoSEQ multiplex PCR; TCRdb stores in-frame clones only, minus some. The profile shows 3,500 to 4,500 clones, roughly half of them singletons. No antigens are known for them. The mixed lymphocyte reaction cells underwent coculture at 37°C for 5 to 6 days. What was sequenced was CFSE-low (dividing) CD4+ T cells sorted from an allogeneic mixed lymphocyte reaction. The receptor set was obtained from a human donor in good health; the cells came from an allogeneic mixed lymphocyte reaction. Some clones in this sample may be carry-over from other donors' samples.

The chain employs TRBV6-5 and TRBJ2-7, with no clear D. The CDR3 sequence is 12 residues long. The germline V gene encodes CDR1 MNHEY and CDR2 SVGAGI. V dropped 6 bases and J dropped 7 bases, with 13 bases sitting between them. This chain's CDR3 is CASRKRLREQYF. The DNA of the CDR3 is TGTGCCAGCAGAAAGAGACTCCGGGAGCAGTACTTC.

The CDR3 region is CAISESYGYTF. The DNA of the CDR3 is TGTGCCATCAGTGAGTCGTATGGCTACACCTTC. The chain recombines TRBV10-3 with TRBJ1-2; D call uncertain. The V end lost 0 bases, the J end lost 5 bases, and 1 base lay between the germline ends. CDR1 is ENHRY, CDR2 SYGVKD, per germline. The CDR3 has 11 residues.

This clone has just a few counts. V usage is TRBV7-2 and J usage is TRBJ1-2; D gene ambiguous. Trimming removed 0 bases from V and 8 bases from J, with 16 bases in between. The CDR3 length is 15 residues. The germline V gene encodes CDR1 SGHTA and CDR2 FQGNSA. CDR3 sequence: CASSLAPQLRVGYTF. In DNA, the CDR3 is TGTGCCAGCAGCTTAGCGCCCCAATTACGGGTGGGCTACACCTTC.

The rearrangement uses TRBV5-1 and TRBJ2-3; D is undetermined. The CDR3 loop spans 13 amino acids. V gave up 0 bases and J gave up 4 bases, with 6 bases separating them. Germline-derived CDR1 and CDR2 are SGHRS and YFSETQ. The CDR3 here is CASSLGGPDTQYF. Here the CDR3 DNA reads TGCGCCAGCAGCTTGGGGGGTCCAGATACGCAGTATTTT. Complete variable domain (other parts from reference TRBV5-1 and TRBJ2-3): KAGVTQTPRYLIKTRGQQVTLSCSPISGHRSVSWYQQTPGQGLQFLFEYFSETQRNKGNFPGRFSGRQFSNSRSEMNVSTLELGDSALYLCASSLGGPDTQYFGPGTRLTVL.

V gene TRBV6-6 combines with J gene TRBJ1-1; no definite D call. Germline loops: CDR1 MNHNY, CDR2 SVGAGI (reference sequence). V was trimmed by 6 bases and J by 6 bases, leaving 20 bases between them. The CDR3 is 15 residues long. CDR3 in amino acids: CASRFVAYGDAEAFF. CDR3 bases: TGTGCCAGCAGGTTTGTGGCGTATGGGGATGCTGAAGCTTTCTTT.

The V call is TRBV6-6, the J call TRBJ2-2, with D possibly being TRBD1 (6 bases). The V and J ends lost 2 bases and 1 base respectively, with 11 bases between them. Germline V CDR1 and CDR2: MNHNY, SVGAGI (reference sequence). The CDR3 is 16 residues long. In nucleotides, the CDR3 is TGTGCCAGCAGTTACCCTGGACAGTTGAACACCGGGGAGCTGTTTTTT. Its translation is CASSYPGQLNTGELFF.

This clone was recorded a few times. The DNA of the CDR3 is TGCAGCGTTCGGGTGCTTGGGGGCGCCTACGAGCAGTACTTC. Translation: CSVRVLGGAYEQYF. The chain combines TRBV29-1 with TRBJ2-7, with D perhaps TRBD1 (6 bases). There are 14 residues in the CDR3. The germline V and J ends were trimmed by 5 bases and 2 bases, with 16 bases remaining between them. In germline, CDR1 is SQVTM, CDR2 ANQGSEA.

The chain joins TRBV7-9 to TRBJ1-4, with no clear D. The CDR3 is made up of 14 amino acids. Trimming removed 3 bases at V and 6 bases at J, with 11 bases between. Germline CDR1 reads SEHNR; CDR2 reads FQNEAQ (reference sequence). Here the CDR3 reads CASSFYALDEKLFF. Here the CDR3 DNA reads TGTGCCAGCAGCTTCTACGCGCTAGATGAAAAACTGTTTTTT. The whole variable domain, filled in from reference TRBV7-9 and TRBJ1-4, reads DTGVSQNPRHKITKRGQNVTFRCDPISEHNRLYWYRQTLGQGPEFLTYFQNEAQLEKSRLLSDRFSAERPKGSFSTLEIQRTEQGDSAMYLCASSFYALDEKLFFGSGTQLSVL.

V is TRBV20-1 and J is TRBJ2-3; D gene unclear. Germline lookup yields CDR1 DFQATT and CDR2 SNEGSKA (reference sequence). The CDR3 covers 10 residues. V lost 6 bases and J lost 4, with 5 bases in between. In DNA form, the CDR3 reads TGCAGTGCCACCCCAGATACGCAGTATTTT. Protein: CSATPDTQYF.

The gene calls are TRBV27 and TRBJ2-1; D unclear. V shed 6 bases and J shed 5 bases, with 11 bases lying between them. Germline V gene sequence: CDR1 MNHEY, CDR2 SMNVEV (reference sequence). The CDR3 is 13 amino acids. The CDR3 nucleotides read TGTGCCAGCAGAAGTCCCCTCCACAATGAGCAGTTCTTC. Protein sequence: CASRSPLHNEQFF.

V gene TRBV7-2 combines with J gene TRBJ2-3; D remains ambiguous. Germline values: CDR1 SGHTA, CDR2 FQGNSA. V was shortened by 3 bases and J by 0 bases, with 10 bases between the two germline ends. This CDR3 is built from 15 residues. CDR3 sequence: CASSFFGGSTDTQYF. As DNA, the CDR3 is TGTGCCAGCAGCTTTTTTGGCGGTAGCACAGATACGCAGTATTTT.

The CDR3 DNA reads TGCGCCAGCACCTCCGCCCCAACAGGGGGTGCGAACACTGAAGCTTTCTTT. Its translation: CASTSAPTGGANTEAFF. The chain recombines TRBV5-1 with TRBJ1-1, with 8 bases lining up with TRBD1. This CDR3 has 17 residues. The V gene end was trimmed by 6 bases and the J gene end by 1 base; junction bases not matched to a gene: 14. From germline, CDR1 is SGHRS and CDR2 YFSETQ.

The V call is TRBV13, the J call TRBJ2-3; D possibly corresponds to TRBD2 (6 bases). The CDR3 contains 15 residues. From germline, CDR1 is PRHDT and CDR2 FYEKMQ (reference sequence). With 3 bases removed from V and 6 bases from J, the gap between germline ends came to 16 bases. The CDR3 protein is CASSLRAGQVDTQYF. The CDR3 nucleotides are TGTGCCAGCAGCTTGAGGGCGGGGCAGGTGGATACGCAGTATTTT.

The chain combines TRBV6-6 with TRBJ2-7; D possibly uses TRBD1 or TRBD2 (5 bases each). Germline V gene data show CDR1 as MNHNY and CDR2 as SVGAGI (reference sequence). The CDR3 consists of 15 residues. Trimming shortened V by 8 bases and J by 0 bases, and 17 bases separated the two germline ends. CDR3 nucleotide sequence: TGTGCCAGCGATATGAAGGGACGTACCTCCTACGAGCAGTACTTC. Residues: CASDMKGRTSYEQYF.

The chain couples TRBV14 to TRBJ2-1; 8 bases line up with TRBD2. This CDR3 region has 14 residues. Unmatched junction bases numbered 9, after V lost 0 bases and J lost 14 bases. Germline CDR1 and CDR2: SGHDN and FVKESK. The CDR3 sequence: CASSQELSPRGEFF. The CDR3, as DNA: TGTGCCAGCAGCCAAGAACTATCCCCGCGGGGGGAGTTCTTC.

The gene calls are TRBV19 and TRBJ1-3; TRBD1 is a possible D gene (5 bases). The CDR3 totals 13 residues. The V gene lost 5 bases and the J gene lost 3 bases, with 8 bases spanning the gap. The germline V gene encodes CDR1 LNHDA and CDR2 SQIVND (reference sequence). The CDR3 coding sequence is TGTGCCAGTAGTCGGGGGTTTGGAAACACCATATATTTT. This gives the protein CASSRGFGNTIYF.

This rearrangement joins TRBV14 to TRBJ1-1; maybe TRBD1 (6 bases). Germline CDR1 is SGHDN and CDR2 is FVKESK. The CDR3 totals 13 residues. V was cut by 5 bases and J by 2 bases, with 9 bases left in between. The DNA of the CDR3 is TGTGCCAGCAGCGAACAGGGAAACACTGAAGCTTTCTTT. Protein product: CASSEQGNTEAFF.

This clone was recorded a few times. The chain is built from TRBV5-1 and TRBJ2-3; TRBD2 aligns across 7 bases. This CDR3 has 14 residues. V shed 4 bases and J 4 bases; nucleotides not matched to a gene: 6. Germline-derived CDR1 and CDR2 are SGHRS and YFSETQ. CDR3 DNA sequence: TGCGCCAGCAGCACCCGACTAGCAGCAGATACGCAGTATTTT. Encoded protein: CASSTRLAADTQYF.

The rearrangement links TRBV7-2 to TRBJ1-1, with D unclear. Germline CDR1 reads SGHTA; CDR2 reads FQGNSA. The length of the CDR3 is 15 residues. The V gene lost 2 bases and the J gene lost 0 bases, with 10 bases spanning the gap. CDR3 coding DNA: TGTGCCAGCAGCTTAATAAATCTCATGAACACTGAAGCTTTCTTT. Residues: CASSLINLMNTEAFF. The complete variable domain, with remaining parts taken from reference TRBV7-2 and TRBJ1-1, reads GAGVSQSPSNKVTEKGKDVELRCDPISGHTALYWYRQSLGQGLEFLIYFQGNSAPDKSGLPSDRFSAERTGGSVSTLTIQRTQQEDSAVYLCASSLINLMNTEAFFGQGTRLTVV.